These 20 T cell receptor beta chains originate from one sample sequenced in a study of control samples from healthy donors and cancer patients. Libraries were prepared by immunoSEQ multiplex PCR; TCRdb keeps only in-frame clonotypes and omits some of them. The sample holds 110,000 to 150,000 clones, roughly 94% seen once. Sequencing was carried out using PBMCs. These receptors were taken from a man in his 60s with colorectal cancer.

This rearrangement joins TRBV5-1 to TRBJ2-3; TRBD2 agrees at 8 bases. The germline V gene has CDR1 SGHRS and CDR2 YFSETQ. V shed 7 bases, J shed 1 base, and the junction held 14 bases outside the gene matches. The CDR3 loop spans 17 amino acids. The CDR3 here is CASGWTSRSSRTDTQYF. CDR3 nucleotide sequence: TGCGCCAGCGGGTGGACTAGCCGAAGTTCTCGCACAGATACGCAGTATTTT.

The CDR3 nucleotides are TGTGCCAGCAGTTTAAGGCAGCAGTATGGCTACACCTTC. It specifies CASSLRQQYGYTF. The chain couples TRBV12-3 or TRBV12-4 to TRBJ1-2; D gene ambiguous. V gave up 2 bases and J gave up 5 bases, with 9 bases separating them. The length of the CDR3 is 13 residues.

The chain has TRBV5-5 and TRBJ2-3; D is uncertain. This CDR3 has 13 amino acids. Germline V CDR1 and CDR2: SGHKS, YYEKEE (reference sequence). Trimming took 4 bases from V and 2 from J, leaving 8 bases between them. CDR3 DNA: TGTGCCAGCAGCGGCGTTAACACAGATACGCAGTATTTT. It translates to CASSGVNTDTQYF.

The chain links TRBV7-8 to TRBJ1-1; 8 bases map to TRBD1. The J segment lost 4 bases and the V segment lost 1 base, leaving 2 bases of the junction unmatched. The CDR3 runs to 14 residues. Per the germline V gene, CDR1 is SGHVS and CDR2 is FQNEAQ. The CDR3 sequence is CASSLGTGITEAFF. For the CDR3, the DNA is TGTGCCAGCAGCTTAGGGACAGGGATCACTGAAGCTTTCTTT.

The chain is built from TRBV21-1 and TRBJ2-3. TRBV21-1 is listed as a pseudogene. This CDR3 comprises 20 residues. The CDR3 here is CASSKDVGENGGYSTDTQYF. For the CDR3, the DNA is TGTGCCAGCAGCAAAGACGTGGGGGAAAACGGGGGCTATAGCACAGATACGCAGTATTTT.

The chain has TRBV30 and TRBJ2-7; tentative D call: TRBD1 (7 bases). The CDR3 is made up of 14 amino acids. V lost 2 bases and J lost 2, with 13 bases in between. The germline V gene has CDR1 GTSNPN and CDR2 SVGIG (reference sequence). The DNA of the CDR3 is TGTGCCTGGAGTAGGAGGGGGCCGGCCTACGAGCAGTACTTC. Amino acids: CAWSRRGPAYEQYF.

This chain joins TRBV6-2 or TRBV6-3 and TRBJ2-1; 9 bases align to TRBD2. CDR3 length: 16 amino acids. The trim removed 2 bases at V and 4 bases at J, leaving 6 bases unmatched. Germline V gene lookup returns CDR1 MNHEY and CDR2 SVGEGT. CDR3 DNA sequence: TGTGCCAGCAGTTACGGGCGACTAGCGGTTTACAATGAGCAGTTCTTC. Translating it yields CASSYGRLAVYNEQFF.

This sequence joins TRBV19 and TRBJ2-6, with TRBD1 matching 10 bases. The germline gives CDR1 LNHDA, CDR2 SQIVND (reference sequence). The CDR3 is 17 residues long. With 6 bases clipped from V and 0 bases from J, the junction kept 5 bases outside the gene matches. The CDR3 region is CASRGQGILSGANVLTF. Written as DNA, the CDR3 is TGTGCCAGTAGGGGACAGGGGATCCTCTCTGGGGCCAACGTCCTGACTTTC. The full variable domain, its missing parts supplied by reference TRBV19 and TRBJ2-6, is DGGITQSPKYLFRKEGQNVTLSCEQNLNHDAMYWYRQDPGQGLRLIYYSQIVNDFQKGDIAEGYSVSREKKESFPLTVTSAQKNPTAFYLCASRGQGILSGANVLTFGAGSRLTVL.

J is TRBJ2-2 and V is TRBV21-1; whether TRBD2, the table's D call, matches the DNA was not checked. TRBV21-1 is given as a pseudogene. CDR3 length equals 16 residues. The CDR3 loop reads CASYPTSGANTGELFF. The CDR3 DNA follows: TGTGCCAGCTACCCGACTAGCGGAGCGAACACCGGGGAGCTGTTTTTT.

The rearrangement links TRBV21-1 to TRBJ2-3; the table's D call, TRBD2, was not checked against the DNA. TRBV21-1 is a pseudogene locus. CDR3 length: 16 amino acids. The CDR3 coding sequence is TGTGCCAGCAGCAGCCAGCGGGGGGCTAGCACAGATACGCAGTATTTT. Its protein product is CASSSQRGASTDTQYF.

The chain uses TRBV7-9 and TRBJ1-3; D is unclear. CDR3 length equals 14 residues. The V gene lost 2 bases and the J gene lost 0 bases, with 5 bases spanning the gap. From germline, CDR1 is SEHNR and CDR2 FQNEAQ (reference sequence). The CDR3 protein is CASSLTISGNTIYF. CDR3 bases: TGTGCCAGCAGCTTAACCATCTCTGGAAACACCATATATTTT.

The J gene is TRBJ1-2, the V gene TRBV6-2 or TRBV6-3; D unresolved. The CDR3 loop spans 14 amino acids. The germline CDR1 and CDR2 sequences are MNHEY and SVGEGT. Trimming stripped 6 bases from V and 4 bases from J, with 15 bases between. CDR3 loop: CASSPSMSSYGYTF. In DNA, the CDR3 is TGTGCCAGCAGCCCGTCGATGTCCTCCTATGGCTACACCTTC.

This chain links TRBV30 with TRBJ2-3; D possibly matches TRBD1 or TRBD2 (5 bases each). CDR1 and CDR2 from the germline V gene are GTSNPN and SVGIG (reference sequence). This CDR3 is built from 14 residues. The CDR3 DNA is TGTGCTGTTTCCCGGGACCCCCGCACAGATACGCAGTATTTT. Translation gives CAVSRDPRTDTQYF.

This rearrangement joins TRBV4-1 to TRBJ2-5, with 11 positions matching TRBD2. The CDR3 has 17 residues. Per the germline V gene, CDR1 is MGHRA and CDR2 is YSYEKL. J gave up 2 bases and V 4 bases, and 9 bases lay outside the gene matches. CDR3 nucleotide sequence: TGCGCCAGCAGCCCGCTACCTCTAGCGGGGGGTCAAGAGACCCAGTACTTC. Its translation is CASSPLPLAGGQETQYF.

The CDR3 bases are TGTGCCAGCAGCCTTAGCGGGGGGCTGACAGATACGCAGTATTTT. It yields the protein CASSLSGGLTDTQYF. The gene calls are TRBV7-9 and TRBJ2-3, with 10 bases aligning to TRBD2. This CDR3 comprises 15 residues. Germline V lookup: CDR1 SEHNR, CDR2 FQNEAQ (reference sequence). Trimming cost V 5 bases and J 3 bases; bases outside gene matches: 5.

This rearrangement joins TRBV4-2 to TRBJ1-5; D is ambiguous. Trimming pared 1 base from V and 0 bases from J, leaving 10 bases between. The CDR3 has 16 residues. Germline V gene sequence: CDR1 LGHNA, CDR2 YNFKEQ. The CDR3 loop is CASSQVYQNSNQPQHF. The CDR3, as DNA: TGTGCCAGCAGCCAAGTTTACCAGAATAGCAATCAGCCCCAGCATTTT.

V usage is TRBV12-3 or TRBV12-4 and J usage is TRBJ1-2; D may be TRBD1 (6 bases). The CDR3 extends over 12 amino acids. Trimming removed 6 bases from V and 2 bases from J, with 7 bases in between. In DNA, the CDR3 is TGTGCCAGCAGCGACAGGAACTATGGCTACACCTTC. Protein product: CASSDRNYGYTF.

V is TRBV18 and J is TRBJ2-7, with 9 bases lining up with TRBD1. Germline-derived CDR1 and CDR2 are KGHSH and LQKENI. V trimming: 5 bases; J trimming: 2 bases; junction bases outside the gene matches: 4. This CDR3 has 14 residues. CDR3 protein: CASSAGQGPYEQYF. CDR3 bases: TGTGCCAGCTCAGCGGGACAGGGCCCCTACGAGCAGTACTTC.

This rearrangement joins TRBV24-1 to TRBJ1-2; TRBD1 matches at 8 bases. CDR1 is KGHDR, CDR2 SFDVKD, per germline. Trimming cost V 4 bases and J 7 bases; bases outside gene matches: 4. The CDR3 is 13 amino acids. CDR3 in DNA: TGTGCCACCAGTGACCGTGACAGGGGTGGCTACACCTTC. This gives the protein CATSDRDRGGYTF.

The chain links TRBV19 to TRBJ1-5; D is perhaps TRBD1 (5 bases). Germline values: CDR1 LNHDA, CDR2 SQIVND (reference sequence). The CDR3 spans 16 residues. The V and J ends lost 1 base and 2 bases respectively, with 12 bases between them. The chain's CDR3 is CASSIAGSGGNQPQHF. The CDR3 DNA reads as TGTGCCAGTAGTATAGCAGGGTCGGGGGGCAATCAGCCCCAGCATTTT.